This T cell receptor (beta chain) was obtained from a study of pediatric ulcerative colitis. During colonoscopy, one to two rectal pinch biopsies were collected. The data were produced by immunoSEQ multiplex PCR, yet TCRdb's version contains in-frame clones alone and is incomplete. The table has some 40,000 clones, roughly four fifths seen once. The sequenced sample was gut tissue. This TCR was sampled from a boy aged 5-17 years with severe ulcerative colitis.

CDR3 in amino acids: CASSFGTSYNEQFF. CDR3 DNA sequence: TGTGCCAGCAGCTTCGGGACGTCCTACAATGAGCAGTTCTTC. The chain combines TRBV7-8 with TRBJ2-1, with D possibly called TRBD1 or TRBD2 (5 bases each). Germline values: CDR1 SGHVS, CDR2 FQNEAQ. The length of the CDR3 is 14 residues. V was cut by 3 bases and J by 1 base, with 7 bases left in between.